This TCR beta chain emerged from a study of T cell responses to AZD1222 COVID-19 vaccine. Study-wide background: The analysis combined second doses at about 4 or about 12 weeks.

Measured with immunoSEQ multiplex PCR; TCRdb has only the in-frame clones, and not every one. The sample comprises nearly 110,000 clones, about nine tenths of which are singletons, and 4% to 5.5% rests with the top ten. In the case of this clone: Its antigen is unknown.

Notes on the study in general: The breadth and depth of Spike-specific TCRs increased once two AZD1222 doses had been given. Donors in the cohort were predominantly white British and more often female, and clonal diversity was possibly underestimated. Recipients of AZD1222 seropositive at baseline numbered only 6 or 7.

The V end was cut by 1 base, the J end by 3 bases, with 8 bases between. The germline V gene has CDR1 SGHNT and CDR2 YYREEE (reference sequence). The CDR3 is made up of 13 amino acids. Material: peripheral blood, obtained on day 0 of AZD1222 vaccination. This chain joins TRBV5-4 and TRBJ2-7, with D possibly being TRBD2 (6 bases). The receptor was isolated from an adult in good health. CDR3 region: CASSLTGVYEQYF. The CDR3 DNA sequence: TGTGCCAGCAGCTTGACGGGGGTCTACGAGCAGTACTTC.